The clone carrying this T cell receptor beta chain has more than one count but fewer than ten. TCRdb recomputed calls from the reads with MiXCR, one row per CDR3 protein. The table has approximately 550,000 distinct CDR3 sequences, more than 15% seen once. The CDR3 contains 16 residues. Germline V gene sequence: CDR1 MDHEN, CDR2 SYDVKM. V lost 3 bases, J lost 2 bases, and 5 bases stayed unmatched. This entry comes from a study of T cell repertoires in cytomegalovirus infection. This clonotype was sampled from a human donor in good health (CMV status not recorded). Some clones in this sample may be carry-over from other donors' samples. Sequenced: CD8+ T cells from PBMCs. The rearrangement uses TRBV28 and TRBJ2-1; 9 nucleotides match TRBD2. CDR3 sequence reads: CASSLVREGTYNEQFF. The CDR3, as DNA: TGTGCCAGCAGTTTGGTGCGGGAGGGAACCTACAATGAGCAGTTCTTC. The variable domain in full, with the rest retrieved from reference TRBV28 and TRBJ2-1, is DVKVTQSSRYLVKRTGEKVFLECVQDMDHENMFWYRQDPGLGLRLIYFSYDVKMKEKGDIPEGYSVSREKKERFSLILESASTNQTSMYLCASSLVREGTYNEQFFGPGTRLTVL.